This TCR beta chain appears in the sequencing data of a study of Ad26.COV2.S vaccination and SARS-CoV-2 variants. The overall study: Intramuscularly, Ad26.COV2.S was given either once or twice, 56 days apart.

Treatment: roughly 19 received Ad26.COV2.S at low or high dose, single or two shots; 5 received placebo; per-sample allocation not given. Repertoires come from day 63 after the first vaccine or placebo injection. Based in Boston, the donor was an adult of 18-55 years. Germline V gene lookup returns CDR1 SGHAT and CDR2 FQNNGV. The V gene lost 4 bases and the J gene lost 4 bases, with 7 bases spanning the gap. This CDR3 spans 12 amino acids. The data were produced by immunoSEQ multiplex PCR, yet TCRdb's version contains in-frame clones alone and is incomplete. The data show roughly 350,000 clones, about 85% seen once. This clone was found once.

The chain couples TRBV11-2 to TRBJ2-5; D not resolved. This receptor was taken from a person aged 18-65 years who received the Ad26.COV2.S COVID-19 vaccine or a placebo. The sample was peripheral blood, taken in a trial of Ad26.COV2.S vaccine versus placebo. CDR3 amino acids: CASSSKLETQYF. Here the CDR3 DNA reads TGTGCCAGCAGCTCCAAACTAGAGACCCAGTACTTC.